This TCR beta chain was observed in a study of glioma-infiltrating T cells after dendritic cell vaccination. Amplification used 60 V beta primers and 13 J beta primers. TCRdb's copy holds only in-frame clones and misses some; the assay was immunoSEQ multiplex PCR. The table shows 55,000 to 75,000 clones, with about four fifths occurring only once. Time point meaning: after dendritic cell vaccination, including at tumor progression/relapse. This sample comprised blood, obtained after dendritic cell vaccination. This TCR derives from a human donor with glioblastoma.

CDR3 sequence reads: CASSLLGAPNQPQHF. In DNA, the CDR3 is TGTGCCAGCAGTTTATTGGGGGCCCCCAATCAGCCCCAGCATTTT. The chain recombines TRBV27 with TRBJ1-5, with a tentative D call TRBD1 (6 bases). The ends were cut back, 1 base at V and 3 bases at J, with 10 bases in the middle. Germline CDR1 is MNHEY and CDR2 is SMNVEV (reference sequence). The CDR3 sequence is 15 residues long.